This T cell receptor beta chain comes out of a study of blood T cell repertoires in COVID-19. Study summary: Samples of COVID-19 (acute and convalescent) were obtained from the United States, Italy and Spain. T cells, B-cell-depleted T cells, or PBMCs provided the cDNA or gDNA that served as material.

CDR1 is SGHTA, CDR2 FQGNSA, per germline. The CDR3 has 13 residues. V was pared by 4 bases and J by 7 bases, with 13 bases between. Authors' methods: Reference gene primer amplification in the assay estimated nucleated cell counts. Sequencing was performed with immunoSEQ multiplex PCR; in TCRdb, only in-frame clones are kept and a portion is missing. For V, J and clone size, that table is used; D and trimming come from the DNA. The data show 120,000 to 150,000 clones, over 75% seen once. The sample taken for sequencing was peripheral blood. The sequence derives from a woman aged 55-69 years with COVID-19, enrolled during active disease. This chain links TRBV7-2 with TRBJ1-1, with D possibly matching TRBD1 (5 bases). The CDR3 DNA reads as TGTGCCAGCAGCTACCCGTGGCAGGGTGAAGCTTTCTTT. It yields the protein CASSYPWQGEAFF.